The 21 T cell receptor beta chains below all came from one sample that was sequenced in a study of T-cell memory formation after mild COVID-19. TCRdb called the 5' RACE reads again in MiXCR, with one record for every CDR3 protein. This sample has about 470,000 distinct CDR3 sequences, with about 23% found just once. The sample comprised PBMCs or a T cell subset sorted from them (not recorded which). These receptors were obtained from an adult woman who had mild COVID-19 (a few samples of this study predate the infection). Cell type and time point are not known.

The CDR3 DNA reads as TGTGCCAGCAGTTCCCCGAGCGGGCGGGAGGGTTCCGACGGGCACAATGAGCAGTTCTTC. Residues: CASSSPSGREGSDGHNEQFF. This chain connects TRBV27 to TRBJ2-1; 9 bases are shared with TRBD2. The CDR3 extends over 20 amino acids. Germline lookup yields CDR1 MNHEY and CDR2 SMNVEV (reference sequence). The junction had 21 bases not matched to a gene; V was cut back by 4 bases and J by 5 bases.

The V gene is TRBV6-1, the J gene TRBJ2-7; tentative D call: TRBD1 (6 bases). The CDR3 sequence is 14 residues long. Trimming took off 3 bases at V and 7 bases at J, with 16 bases between the two ends. The germline V gene has CDR1 MNHNS and CDR2 SASEGT. The CDR3 region is CASSEHRVPREQYF. As DNA, the CDR3 is TGTGCCAGCAGTGAGCACAGGGTCCCCAGGGAGCAGTACTTC.

The rearrangement uses TRBV4-1 and TRBJ2-7, with a weak D call TRBD1 (7 bases). The CDR3 is 14 residues long. Trimming left V 5 bases short and J 3 bases short, with 14 bases between. From germline, CDR1 is MGHRA and CDR2 YSYEKL. The CDR3 here is CASSFQGGVYEQYF. The CDR3 coding sequence is TGCGCCAGCAGCTTCCAGGGGGGTGTCTACGAGCAGTACTTC.

This sequence joins TRBV12-3 or TRBV12-4 and TRBJ1-1; 9 bases are a match to TRBD1. CDR3 length: 15 amino acids. Trimming at V came to 7 bases and at J to 1 base, leaving 7 bases not matched to a gene. The CDR3 loop reads CASKLPGQGNTEAFF. CDR3 coding DNA: TGTGCCAGCAAATTACCGGGACAGGGGAACACTGAAGCTTTCTTT.

The chain has TRBV20-1 and TRBJ2-1; possibly TRBD2 for D (5 bases). CDR3 length: 15 residues. The germline gives CDR1 DFQATT, CDR2 SNEGSKA (reference sequence). The V end was cut by 1 base, the J end by 4 bases, with 14 bases between. As DNA, the CDR3 is TGCAGTGCTAGAGCGTGGCTAGCCCGGTACAATGAGCAGTTCTTC. Protein product: CSARAWLARYNEQFF.

This chain links TRBV4-1 with TRBJ2-7; a possible D gene is TRBD2 (6 bases). Germline CDR1 is MGHRA and CDR2 is YSYEKL. Trimming pared 4 bases from V and 7 bases from J, leaving 17 bases between. The CDR3 extends over 14 amino acids. The CDR3 spells CASSPTALEGEQYF. As DNA, the CDR3 is TGCGCCAGCAGCCCGACAGCGTTGGAGGGGGAGCAGTACTTC.

The rearrangement joins TRBV7-2 to TRBJ2-6; D unresolved. Germline values: CDR1 SGHTA, CDR2 FQGNSA. CDR3 size: 15 residues. Trimming removed 5 bases from V and 0 bases from J, with 8 bases in between. The CDR3 region has the DNA TGTGCCAGCAGCCAAGGCCCCTCTGGGGCCAACGTCCTGACTTTC. Its translation is CASSQGPSGANVLTF.

This clonotype was seen only once. The chain carries TRBV20-1 and TRBJ1-3; no clear D. The germline V gene has CDR1 DFQATT and CDR2 SNEGSKA (reference sequence). V was shortened by 4 bases and J by 4 bases, with 11 bases between the two germline ends. The CDR3 extends over 13 amino acids. The CDR3 coding sequence is TGCAGTGCTACCCCCGGGGTCGGAAACACCATATATTTT. Its protein product is CSATPGVGNTIYF.

The chain combines TRBV6-2 or TRBV6-3 with TRBJ2-3, with D unclear. Trimming took off 8 bases at V and 0 bases at J, with 9 bases between the two ends. The CDR3 totals 13 residues. The germline V gene has CDR1 MNHEY and CDR2 SVGEGT. The CDR3 DNA follows: TGTGCCAGCGAGACAACTAGCACAGATACGCAGTATTTT. Amino acids: CASETTSTDTQYF.

J is TRBJ2-7 and V is TRBV28; D gene uncertain. In germline, CDR1 is MDHEN, CDR2 SYDVKM. V lost 5 bases and J lost 4, with 9 bases in between. The CDR3 spans 12 residues. The CDR3 is CASSPMTYEQYF. Here the CDR3 DNA reads TGTGCCAGCAGTCCGATGACTTACGAGCAGTACTTC.

The J gene is TRBJ2-1, the V gene TRBV4-2; D is perhaps TRBD2 (6 bases). Germline CDR1 LGHNA, CDR2 YNFKEQ. This CDR3 has 15 amino acids. Trimming removed 2 bases from V and 6 bases from J, with 14 bases in between. The CDR3 spells CASSQSGTGGNEQFF. For the CDR3, the DNA is TGTGCCAGCAGCCAATCCGGGACTGGCGGCAATGAGCAGTTCTTC.

The gene calls are TRBV7-9 and TRBJ1-6; TRBD1 matches at 7 bases. Per the germline V gene, CDR1 is SEHNR and CDR2 is FQNEAQ (reference sequence). The CDR3 loop spans 18 amino acids. V dropped 5 bases and J dropped 7; count of bases not matched to a gene: 17. The CDR3 sequence is CASSGSSGSTGPNSPLHF. In nucleotides, the CDR3 is TGTGCCAGCAGCGGCAGTTCCGGATCGACAGGGCCGAATTCACCCCTCCACTTT.

The V and J genes are TRBV7-8 and TRBJ1-6; D is undetermined. This CDR3 contains 15 residues. From germline, CDR1 is SGHVS and CDR2 FQNEAQ. V was trimmed by 1 base and J by 6 bases, leaving 10 bases between them. This chain's CDR3 is CASSLGAALNSPLHF. DNA for the CDR3: TGTGCCAGCAGCTTAGGCGCAGCCCTTAATTCACCCCTCCACTTT.

A remark on this clonotype: Germline is not matched at one junction end, which may reflect a read error. In DNA, the CDR3 is TGTGCCAGCAGCTCAATCGACAGGGCTGGGGCCAACCTCCTGACTTTC. It yields the protein CASSSIDRAGANLLTF. The V and J genes are TRBV5-6 and TRBJ2-6, with 7 bases fitting TRBD1. This CDR3 has 16 amino acids. In germline, CDR1 is SGHDT, CDR2 YYEEEE.

The chain combines TRBV18 with TRBJ1-4; tentatively, D is TRBD1 (5 bases). The CDR3 is 15 residues long. The ends were cut back, 4 bases at V and 8 bases at J, with 17 bases in the middle. The germline V gene has CDR1 KGHSH and CDR2 LQKENI. Here the CDR3 DNA reads TGTGCCAGCTCACGTGATCAGGGTTTGGAAGAAAAACTGTTTTTT. Protein product: CASSRDQGLEEKLFF.

This clonotype was seen a handful of times. In DNA form, the CDR3 reads TGCAGTGCTAGAGCCCAGGGAACTGAAGCTTTCTTT. Encoded protein: CSARAQGTEAFF. The chain employs TRBV20-1 and TRBJ1-1; D may be TRBD1 (5 bases). CDR1 and CDR2 from the germline V gene are DFQATT and SNEGSKA (reference sequence). Trimming pared 1 base from V and 5 bases from J, leaving 8 bases between. The CDR3 has 12 amino acids.

This clonotype was found a few times. This sequence joins TRBV24-1 and TRBJ2-4, with unresolved D. V was cut by 3 bases and J by 6 bases, with 11 bases left in between. Germline V CDR1 and CDR2: KGHDR, SFDVKD. The CDR3 has 14 residues. CDR3 protein: CATSDNGPGNIQYF. The CDR3, as DNA: TGTGCCACCAGTGATAACGGGCCGGGAAACATTCAGTACTTC.

A few counts support this clonotype. The gene calls are TRBV20-1 and TRBJ2-1; TRBD2 matches 8 bases. With V trimmed by 6 bases and J by 6 bases, 13 bases remained unmatched. Germline V lookup: CDR1 DFQATT, CDR2 SNEGSKA (reference sequence). This CDR3 spans 15 amino acids. The CDR3 nucleotides are TGCAGTGCAAGTACTACCGGGACTAGTCCCAATGAGCAGTTCTTC. Its protein product is CSASTTGTSPNEQFF.

V is TRBV29-1 and J is TRBJ1-1; 9 bases fit TRBD1. V shed 6 bases and J 0 bases; nucleotides not matched to a gene: 8. Germline V lookup: CDR1 SQVTM, CDR2 ANQGSEA. The CDR3 runs to 15 residues. The CDR3 coding sequence is TGCAGCGTCCTGACAGGGGGTGGAATGAACACTGAAGCTTTCTTT. Translation: CSVLTGGGMNTEAFF. Drawing the rest from reference TRBV29-1 and TRBJ1-1, the complete variable domain is SAVISQKPSRDICQRGTSLTIQCQVDSQVTMMFWYRQQPGQSLTLIATANQGSEATYESGFVIDKFPISRPNLTFSTLTVSNMSPEDSSIYLCSVLTGGGMNTEAFFGQGTRLTVV.

The CDR3 DNA reads as TGCGCCAGCAGACCTAAGACAGATTTAAACTCCTACGAGCAGTACTTC. It specifies CASRPKTDLNSYEQYF. V gene TRBV23-1 combines with J gene TRBJ2-7; possibly TRBD1 for D (5 bases). TRBV23-1 counts as an open reading frame of uncertain function. The CDR3 length is 16 residues. Deletions cut 6 bases from V and 0 bases from J, with 18 bases between.

The rearrangement uses TRBV12-3 or TRBV12-4 and TRBJ1-1, with TRBD1 matching over 7 bases. V dropped 6 bases and J dropped 4; count of bases not matched to a gene: 8. The CDR3 totals 14 residues. This chain's CDR3 is CASSGRTGSTEAFF. The CDR3 DNA follows: TGTGCCAGCAGCGGGCGGACAGGCTCCACTGAAGCTTTCTTT.